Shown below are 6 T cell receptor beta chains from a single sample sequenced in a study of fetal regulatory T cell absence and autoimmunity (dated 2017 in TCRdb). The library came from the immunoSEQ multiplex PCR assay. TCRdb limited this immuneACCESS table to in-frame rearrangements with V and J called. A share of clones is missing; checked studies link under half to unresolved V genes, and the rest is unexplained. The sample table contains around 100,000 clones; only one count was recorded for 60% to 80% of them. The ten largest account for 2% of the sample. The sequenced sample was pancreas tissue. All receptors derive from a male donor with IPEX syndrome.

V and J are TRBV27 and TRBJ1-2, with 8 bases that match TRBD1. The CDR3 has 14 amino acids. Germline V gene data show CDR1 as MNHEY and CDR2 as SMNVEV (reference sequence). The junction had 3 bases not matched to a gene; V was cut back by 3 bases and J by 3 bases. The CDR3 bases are TGTGCCAGCAGTTTTTTGGACAGGGACTATGGCTACACCTTC. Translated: CASSFLDRDYGYTF.

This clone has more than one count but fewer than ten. CDR3 sequence (DNA): TGTGCCATCGGGGAAAGAAAAGCGGGGGGGCCGACAGATACGCAGTATTTT. As protein: CAIGERKAGGPTDTQYF. The J gene is TRBJ2-3, the V gene TRBV10-3; TRBD2 agrees at 10 bases. The CDR3 loop spans 17 amino acids. Germline-derived CDR1 and CDR2 are ENHRY and SYGVKD. V was clipped by 8 bases and J by 3 bases; unmatched bases: 14.

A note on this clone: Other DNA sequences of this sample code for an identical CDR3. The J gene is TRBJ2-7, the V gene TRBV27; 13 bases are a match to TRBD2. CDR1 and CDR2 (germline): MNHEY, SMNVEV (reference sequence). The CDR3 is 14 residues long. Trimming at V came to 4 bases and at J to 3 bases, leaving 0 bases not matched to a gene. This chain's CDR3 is CASSWTSGSYEQYF. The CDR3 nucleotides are TGTGCCAGCAGTTGGACTAGCGGGAGCTACGAGCAGTACTTC.

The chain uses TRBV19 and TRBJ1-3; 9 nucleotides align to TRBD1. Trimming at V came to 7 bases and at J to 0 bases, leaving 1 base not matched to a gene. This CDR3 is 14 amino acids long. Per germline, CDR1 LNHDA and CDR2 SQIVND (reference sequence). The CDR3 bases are TGTGCCAGTACGACAGGGGGCTCTGGAAACACCATATATTTT. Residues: CASTTGGSGNTIYF.

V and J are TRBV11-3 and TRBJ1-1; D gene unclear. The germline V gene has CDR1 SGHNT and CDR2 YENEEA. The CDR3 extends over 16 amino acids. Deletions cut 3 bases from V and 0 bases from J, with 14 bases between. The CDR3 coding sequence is TGTGCCAGCAGCTTTTTTTTCTGGCGCGTGAACACTGAAGCTTTCTTT. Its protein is CASSFFFWRVNTEAFF.

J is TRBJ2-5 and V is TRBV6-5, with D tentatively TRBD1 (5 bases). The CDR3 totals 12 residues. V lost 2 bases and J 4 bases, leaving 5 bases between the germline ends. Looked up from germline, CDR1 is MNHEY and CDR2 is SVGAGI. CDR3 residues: CASSYRGETQYF. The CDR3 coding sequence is TGTGCCAGCAGTTACAGGGGAGAGACCCAGTACTTC.